This entry lists 21 T cell receptor beta chains sequenced from one sample in a study of T-cell memory formation after mild COVID-19. MiXCR, run by TCRdb on the 5' RACE reads, gives a single entry per CDR3 protein. The table has 150,000 to 200,000 distinct CDR3 sequences, about 14% seen once. The source material was PBMCs or a T cell subset sorted from them (not recorded which). Source of these receptors: an adult woman who had mild COVID-19 (a few samples of this study predate the infection). Cell type and time point are not known.

The chain employs TRBV20-1 and TRBJ2-3; 9 positions match TRBD2. V lost 4 bases to trimming and J lost 7 bases; unmatched junction nucleotides: 9. The germline V gene has CDR1 DFQATT and CDR2 SNEGSKA (reference sequence). The CDR3 consists of 14 residues. CDR3 in DNA: TGCAGTGCTATTAGCGGGGGAGGCGGTAATACGCAGTATTTT. It yields the protein CSAISGGGGNTQYF.

The chain employs TRBV19 and TRBJ2-2; TRBD2 aligns across 11 bases. This CDR3 has 17 residues. CDR1 LNHDA and CDR2 SQIVND come from the germline V gene (reference sequence). Trimming at V came to 3 bases and at J to 5 bases, leaving 8 bases not matched to a gene. CDR3 in amino acids: CASSISGTSGLTGELFF. In nucleotides, the CDR3 is TGTGCCAGTAGTATTTCGGGGACTAGCGGATTGACCGGGGAGCTGTTTTTT.

The V gene is TRBV7-9, the J gene TRBJ1-2; D may be TRBD1 (6 bases). Germline lookup yields CDR1 SEHNR and CDR2 FQNEAQ (reference sequence). The CDR3 covers 15 residues. The germline V and J ends were trimmed by 4 bases and 8 bases, with 20 bases remaining between them. The CDR3, as DNA: TGTGCCAGCAGCTCCGAAAGGGGGAGAGCTCTGGGCTACACCTTC. It translates to CASSSERGRALGYTF. The variable domain in full, completed from reference TRBV7-9 and TRBJ1-2, reads DTGVSQNPRHKITKRGQNVTFRCDPISEHNRLYWYRQTLGQGPEFLTYFQNEAQLEKSRLLSDRFSAERPKGSFSTLEIQRTEQGDSAMYLCASSSERGRALGYTFGSGTRLTVV.

The chain recombines TRBV12-3 or TRBV12-4 with TRBJ1-2; 8 bases map to TRBD1. CDR3 length equals 15 residues. V gave up 6 bases and J gave up 4 bases; unmatched junction bases: 10. CDR3 loop: CASRELAGGSYGYTF. CDR3 coding DNA: TGTGCCAGCAGGGAGTTGGCAGGGGGCAGCTATGGCTACACCTTC.

The J gene is TRBJ2-7, the V gene TRBV20-1; 14 bases line up with TRBD2. Germline CDR1 and CDR2: DFQATT and SNEGSKA (reference sequence). This CDR3 is built from 17 residues. J was trimmed by 0 bases and V by 6 bases; bases with no gene match: 10. The CDR3 sequence is CSANPGLAGAISYEQYF. For the CDR3, the DNA is TGCAGTGCAAATCCGGGACTAGCGGGGGCAATCTCCTACGAGCAGTACTTC.

The rearrangement joins TRBV12-3 or TRBV12-4 to TRBJ2-1, with D perhaps assigned TRBD1 or TRBD2 (5 bases each). The CDR3 is 16 residues long. V was shortened by 11 bases and J by 4 bases, with 24 bases between the two germline ends. The CDR3 reads CAGSGSGGLSYNEQFF. CDR3 nucleotide sequence: TGTGCCGGATCAGGGTCTGGAGGCCTCTCTTACAATGAGCAGTTCTTC.

This rearrangement joins TRBV3-1 to TRBJ1-2; no clear D gene. Looked up from germline, CDR1 is LGHDT and CDR2 is YNNKEL (reference sequence). The V end lost 0 bases, the J end lost 7 bases, and 12 bases lay between the germline ends. The length of the CDR3 is 14 residues. The DNA of the CDR3 is TGTGCCAGCAGCCAAGACGCTTACGGCACTGGCTACACCTTC. It translates to CASSQDAYGTGYTF.

The chain carries TRBV14 and TRBJ2-7; D perhaps matches TRBD2 (6 bases). The CDR3 is 11 residues long. Germline V gene lookup returns CDR1 SGHDN and CDR2 FVKESK. The V and J ends lost 4 bases and 6 bases respectively, with 7 bases between them. This chain's CDR3 is CASSRGIEQYF. Written as DNA, the CDR3 is TGTGCCAGCAGCCGCGGGATCGAGCAGTACTTC. Full variable domain (rest looked up from reference TRBV14 and TRBJ2-7): EAGVTQFPSHSVIEKGQTVTLRCDPISGHDNLYWYRRVMGKEIKFLLHFVKESKQDESGMPNNRFLAERTGGTYSTLKVQPAELEDSGVYFCASSRGIEQYFGPGTRLTVT.

This clonotype was seen more than once but under ten times. V usage is TRBV30 and J usage is TRBJ1-2, with D tentatively TRBD1 (5 bases). The CDR3 runs 15 residues. The germline CDR1 and CDR2 sequences are GTSNPN and SVGIG (reference sequence). V lost 1 base to trimming and J lost 1 base, with 13 bases between them. As DNA, the CDR3 is TGTGCCTGGAGTGATCCGGGACGGAGTAACTATGGCTACACCTTC. It specifies CAWSDPGRSNYGYTF. Full variable domain (remainder filled in from reference TRBV30 and TRBJ1-2): SQTIHQWPATLVQPVGSPLSLECTVEGTSNPNLYWYRQAAGRGLQLLFYSVGIGQISSEVPQNLSASRPQDRQFILSSKKLLLSDSGFYLCAWSDPGRSNYGYTFGSGTRLTVV.

The rearrangement uses TRBV7-8 and TRBJ2-2, with a possible D match to TRBD2 (6 bases). CDR3 length: 14 residues. V shed 7 bases and J shed 4 bases, with 13 bases lying between them. Germline CDR1 reads SGHVS; CDR2 reads FQNEAQ. For the CDR3, the DNA is TGTGCCAGCAAGCGGACTACCAGCACCGGGGAGCTGTTTTTT. Protein sequence: CASKRTTSTGELFF.

This chain connects TRBV6-2 or TRBV6-3 to TRBJ2-7, with a possible D match to TRBD1 (6 bases). Germline V gene lookup returns CDR1 MNHEY and CDR2 SVGEGT. V shed 4 bases and J shed 0 bases, with 22 bases lying between them. CDR3 length: 18 amino acids. DNA for the CDR3: TGTGCCAGCAGTTTTTCACAGGGTCGTAAGGCCCTCTCCTACGAGCAGTACTTC. The encoded protein is CASSFSQGRKALSYEQYF.

The J gene is TRBJ2-5, the V gene TRBV7-6; 8 positions match TRBD1. The CDR3 extends over 15 amino acids. Germline V gives CDR1 SGHVS, CDR2 FNYEAQ. The J segment lost 2 bases and the V segment lost 3 bases, leaving 5 bases of the junction unmatched. The CDR3 loop reads CASSFGTGPQETQYF. CDR3 bases: TGTGCCAGCAGCTTCGGGACAGGCCCTCAAGAGACCCAGTACTTC.

The V call is TRBV29-1, the J call TRBJ2-7; a possible D gene is TRBD1 (5 bases). Germline CDR1 SQVTM, CDR2 ANQGSEA. CDR3 length: 11 residues. The germline V and J ends were trimmed by 3 bases and 3 bases, with 6 bases remaining between them. CDR3 loop: CSVDRDYEQYF. In DNA form, the CDR3 reads TGCAGCGTTGACAGGGACTACGAGCAGTACTTC.

This clonotype was seen more than once but under ten times. The V call is TRBV6-1, the J call TRBJ2-2; 9 bases fit TRBD1. J was trimmed by 8 bases and V by 6 bases; bases with no gene match: 7. Germline CDR1 is MNHNS and CDR2 is SASEGT. CDR3 length equals 14 residues. CDR3 in DNA: TGTGCCAGCAGGCCCGACAGGGGGTCTGGGGAGCTGTTTTTT. Protein sequence: CASRPDRGSGELFF.

The chain couples TRBV7-6 to TRBJ2-5, with 10 bases lining up with TRBD1. Germline loops: CDR1 SGHVS, CDR2 FNYEAQ. V shed 5 bases, J shed 4 bases, and the junction held 10 bases outside the gene matches. This CDR3 has 16 residues. In nucleotides, the CDR3 is TGTGCCAGCAGCCCGAGGGGGACAGGGGTTGCAGAGACCCAGTACTTC. It translates to CASSPRGTGVAETQYF.

The chain employs TRBV6-2 or TRBV6-3 and TRBJ2-5; 13 nucleotides agree with TRBD2. Germline trimming cut 5 bases from V and 6 bases from J; bases unmatched to any gene: 6. The CDR3 has 15 residues. Germline values: CDR1 MNHEY, CDR2 SVGEGT. CDR3 sequence: CASSTSGGASQTQYF. In DNA form, the CDR3 reads TGTGCCAGCAGTACTAGCGGGGGGGCCTCCCAGACCCAGTACTTC.

This clonotype was found a few times. The chain is built from TRBV24-1 and TRBJ2-2; the match to TRBD1 covers 9 bases. The CDR3 is made up of 16 amino acids. J gave up 2 bases and V 4 bases, and 4 bases lay outside the gene matches. The germline CDR1 and CDR2 sequences are KGHDR and SFDVKD. DNA for the CDR3: TGTGCCACCAGTGACCGACAGGGGGGAAACACCGGGGAGCTGTTTTTT. It encodes CATSDRQGGNTGELFF.

This clonotype was picked up a small number of times. The chain recombines TRBV14 with TRBJ2-2; D remains ambiguous. The CDR3 has 15 amino acids. V lost 0 bases, J lost 6 bases, and 11 bases lay in between. Looked up from germline, CDR1 is SGHDN and CDR2 is FVKESK. Here the CDR3 DNA reads TGTGCCAGCAGCCAAGATGTAATAGCTGCCGGGGAGCTGTTTTTT. Translation gives CASSQDVIAAGELFF.

CDR3 coding DNA: TGTGCCAGCAGAATGGCTCGGGGGTGGGGGGAGCTGTTTTTT. It encodes CASRMARGWGELFF. The chain employs TRBV12-3 or TRBV12-4 and TRBJ2-2; D might be TRBD2 (6 bases). CDR3 length equals 14 residues. Trimming took 6 bases from V and 8 from J, leaving 16 bases between them.

A word on this clonotype: A read error may be the cause here, since a much bigger clone is one base away. The chain combines TRBV12-3 or TRBV12-4 with TRBJ2-1; D gene unclear. The CDR3 totals 11 residues. Trimming took off 5 bases at V and 4 bases at J, with 3 bases between the two ends. DNA of the CDR3: TGTGCCAGCAGTAAGTACAATGAGCAGTTCTTC. Protein: CASSKYNEQFF.

The chain is built from TRBV4-1 and TRBJ1-1, with D uncertain. CDR1 and CDR2 (germline): MGHRA, YSYEKL. This CDR3 has 17 amino acids. V was pared by 0 bases and J by 4 bases, with 18 bases between. The chain's CDR3 is CASSQESLRDGSTEAFF. In DNA, the CDR3 is TGCGCCAGCAGCCAAGAGAGCCTGAGGGATGGTAGCACTGAAGCTTTCTTT.